These 14 T cell receptor beta chains originate from one sample sequenced in a study of T cell repertoires in cytomegalovirus infection. MiXCR was run by TCRdb on the reads, yielding one entry per CDR3 protein. The sample has 480,000 or so distinct CDR3 sequences, about 11% seen once; the top ten hold roughly 10%. Source material: PBMCs. The receptors here all came from a human donor in good health (CMV status not recorded). Some clones in this sample may be carry-over from other donors' samples.

Many counts were recorded for this clonotype. This rearrangement joins TRBV6-6 to TRBJ2-2; 14 bases agree with TRBD2. CDR1 and CDR2 (germline): MNHNY, SVGAGI (reference sequence). With V trimmed by 7 bases and J by 4 bases, 17 bases remained unmatched. The CDR3 runs 20 residues. The CDR3 loop is CASNQPWTSGRRAGTGELFF. The CDR3 coding sequence is TGTGCCAGCAACCAACCTTGGACTAGCGGGAGGAGAGCGGGCACCGGGGAGCTGTTTTTT.

This clonotype was seen ten or more times. The CDR3 loop is CASSVLAGKTFDNEQFF. The CDR3 DNA reads as TGCGCCAGCAGCGTACTAGCGGGGAAGACCTTCGACAATGAGCAGTTCTTC. This sequence joins TRBV10-2 and TRBJ2-1; 10 positions match TRBD2. The CDR3 sequence is 17 residues long. V lost 6 bases to trimming and J lost 5 bases; unmatched junction nucleotides: 13. Germline CDR1 reads WSHSY; CDR2 reads SAAADI.

This clonotype was seen a few times. The V gene is TRBV5-1, the J gene TRBJ2-2, with 7 bases aligning to TRBD2. Germline trimming cut 0 bases from V and 7 bases from J; bases unmatched to any gene: 3. The germline gives CDR1 SGHRS, CDR2 YFSETQ. This CDR3 has 14 residues. CDR3 in DNA: TGCGCCAGCAGCTTGGACAGCGGGGTCGGGGAGCTGTTTTTT. Protein: CASSLDSGVGELFF.

This clonotype was seen many times. The rearrangement links TRBV7-3 to TRBJ1-1; the D is unclear. V gave up 5 bases and J gave up 1 base, with 8 bases separating them. This CDR3 is built from 13 residues. Germline loops: CDR1 SGHTA, CDR2 FQGTGA. CDR3 nucleotide sequence: TGTGCCAGCAGCACCAGTTCGAACACTGAAGCTTTCTTT. It yields the protein CASSTSSNTEAFF.

This clonotype was counted at least ten times. This chain uses TRBV19 with TRBJ1-1; the match to TRBD1 covers 7 bases. V shed 5 bases and J 7 bases; nucleotides not matched to a gene: 16. Germline CDR1 is LNHDA and CDR2 is SQIVND (reference sequence). CDR3 length: 16 residues. The CDR3 is CASSLPTGGGGGEAFF. The CDR3 bases are TGTGCCAGTAGTCTCCCAACGGGAGGGGGCGGAGGTGAAGCTTTCTTT.

This clonotype was counted between two and nine times. The CDR3 DNA reads TGTGCCAGCAACCCCTGGGACAGGGACGAGGAAGGCTACACCTTC. Its translation: CASNPWDRDEEGYTF. This chain connects TRBV5-6 to TRBJ1-2, with 9 bases aligning to TRBD1. The junction had 14 bases not matched to a gene; V was cut back by 6 bases and J by 8 bases. Germline assignment: CDR1 SGHDT and CDR2 YYEEEE. The CDR3 runs to 15 residues.

CDR3 region: CSVLTGNHQPQHF. The CDR3 DNA follows: TGCAGCGTCCTTACAGGCAACCATCAGCCCCAGCATTTT. The chain is built from TRBV29-1 and TRBJ1-5; D may be TRBD1 (5 bases). Trimming took off 6 bases at V and 5 bases at J, with 14 bases between the two ends. CDR3 length equals 13 residues. Germline V gene lookup returns CDR1 SQVTM and CDR2 ANQGSEA.

This clonotype was counted at least ten times. J is TRBJ2-5 and V is TRBV7-6; D is undetermined. Trimming shortened V by 2 bases and J by 4 bases, and 8 bases separated the two germline ends. This CDR3 contains 13 residues. Germline assignment: CDR1 SGHVS and CDR2 FNYEAQ. The CDR3 bases are TGTGCCAGCAGCTTAAGTACCCGAGAGACCCAGTACTTC. This sequence encodes CASSLSTRETQYF.

This clonotype was counted between two and nine times. This chain uses TRBV4-2 with TRBJ2-1, with a weak D call TRBD2 (5 bases). CDR3 length: 15 amino acids. Trimming cost V 3 bases and J 7 bases, with 16 bases left between them. Looked up from germline, CDR1 is LGHNA and CDR2 is YNFKEQ. The chain's CDR3 is CASSHSRESGNEQFF. The CDR3 region has the DNA TGTGCCAGCAGCCACTCGAGGGAGTCGGGGAATGAGCAGTTCTTC.

The chain recombines TRBV5-4 with TRBJ2-7; perhaps TRBD1 as D (6 bases). V lost 4 bases and J lost 0, with 20 bases in between. The CDR3 runs 17 residues. The germline CDR1 and CDR2 sequences are SGHNT and YYREEE (reference sequence). The CDR3 region is CASSITQGSFSSYEQYF. The CDR3 DNA sequence: TGTGCCAGCAGCATAACTCAGGGGTCTTTTAGCTCCTACGAGCAGTACTTC.

The J gene is TRBJ2-3, the V gene TRBV2, with D perhaps matching TRBD2 (6 bases). The germline CDR1 and CDR2 sequences are SNHLY and FYNNEI. The CDR3 consists of 15 residues. The germline V and J ends were trimmed by 5 bases and 0 bases, with 12 bases remaining between them. The CDR3 loop reads CASSIAVFSTDTQYF. CDR3 nucleotides: TGTGCCAGCAGTATAGCGGTATTTAGCACAGATACGCAGTATTTT.

The rearrangement links TRBV7-9 to TRBJ1-2; D is perhaps TRBD1 (5 bases). The CDR3 length is 16 residues. Germline V gene sequence: CDR1 SEHNR, CDR2 FQNEAQ (reference sequence). V was trimmed by 1 base and J by 8 bases, leaving 20 bases between them. The CDR3 DNA follows: TGTGCCAGCAGCTTAGGGGCCCCCCACGGGGCTGGGGGCTACACCTTC. Its protein is CASSLGAPHGAGGYTF. The full variable domain, in which reference TRBV7-9 and TRBJ1-2 provide the parts outside the CDR3, is DTGVSQNPRHKITKRGQNVTFRCDPISEHNRLYWYRQTLGQGPEFLTYFQNEAQLEKSRLLSDRFSAERPKGSFSTLEIQRTEQGDSAMYLCASSLGAPHGAGGYTFGSGTRLTVV.

This clonotype showed up many times. Written as DNA, the CDR3 is TGCAGTGCTAGGCGAAACAGGGGCGTTAACGAGCAGTACTTC. This encodes CSARRNRGVNEQYF. V and J are TRBV20-1 and TRBJ2-7; TRBD1 agrees at 7 bases. The V and J ends lost 3 bases and 5 bases, in that order; junction bases with no gene match: 10. CDR3 length equals 14 residues. From germline, CDR1 is DFQATT and CDR2 SNEGSKA (reference sequence).

This clonotype has ten or more counts. CDR3 loop: CASSLGTGVNYGYTF. The CDR3 region has the DNA TGTGCCAGCAGCTTAGGTACAGGGGTAAACTATGGCTACACCTTC. The chain combines TRBV7-2 with TRBJ1-2; 7 bases match TRBD1. V lost 1 base and J lost 2; bases outside the gene matches: 4. There are 15 residues in the CDR3. Germline V gene sequence: CDR1 SGHTA, CDR2 FQGNSA.